This TCR beta chain stems from a study of lymphopenia after photon versus proton radiotherapy. Overall study results and limits: Only patients who died were analyzed for survival; proton advantage is unproven. Post-nadir diversity loss with photons came from oligoclonal expansion, particularly CD8+ Temra cells. Larger post-nadir TCR diversity loss correlated inversely with survival in deceased patients.

The CDR3 consists of 15 residues. Germline lookup yields CDR1 MNHEY and CDR2 SMNVEV (reference sequence). Trimming pared 3 bases from V and 0 bases from J, leaving 10 bases between. Assay: immunoSEQ multiplex PCR; the TCRdb copy retains only in-frame clones and omits some. There are around 30,000 clones in the sample; roughly 89% occur only once, and 6% to 8.5% lies in the top ten. This clone was recorded only once. Its antigen is not identified. The V gene is TRBV27, the J gene TRBJ2-3, with unresolved D. This TCR came from a woman aged 70-85 years with pancreatic cancer. Some clones in this sample may be carry-over from other donors' samples. The material sequenced was peripheral blood, taken from a patient treated with proton-based radiotherapy. CDR3 in DNA: TGTGCCAGCAGTTTTGAAAGAGCTAGCACAGATACGCAGTATTTT. As protein: CASSFERASTDTQYF.